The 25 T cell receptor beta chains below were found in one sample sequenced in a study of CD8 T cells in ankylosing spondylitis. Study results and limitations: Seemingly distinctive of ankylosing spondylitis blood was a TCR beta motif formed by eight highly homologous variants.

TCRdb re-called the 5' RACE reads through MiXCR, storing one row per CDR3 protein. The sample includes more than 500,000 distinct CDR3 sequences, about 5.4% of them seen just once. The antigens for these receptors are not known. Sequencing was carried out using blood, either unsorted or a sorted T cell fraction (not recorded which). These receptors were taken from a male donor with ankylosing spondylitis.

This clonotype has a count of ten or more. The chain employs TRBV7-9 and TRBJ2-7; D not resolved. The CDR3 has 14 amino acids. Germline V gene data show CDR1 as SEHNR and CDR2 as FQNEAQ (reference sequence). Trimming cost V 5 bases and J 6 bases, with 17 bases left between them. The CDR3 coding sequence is TGTGCCAGCAGCCCCCCTGGGATTAGCACCGAGCAGTACTTC. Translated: CASSPPGISTEQYF.

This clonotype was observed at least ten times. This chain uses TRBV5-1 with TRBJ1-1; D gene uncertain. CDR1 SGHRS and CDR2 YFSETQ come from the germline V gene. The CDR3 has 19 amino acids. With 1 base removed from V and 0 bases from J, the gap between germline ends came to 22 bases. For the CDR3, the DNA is TGCGCCAGCAGCTTGTCTATCCTGATCCTTCTGCCCATGAACACTGAAGCTTTCTTT. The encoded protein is CASSLSILILLPMNTEAFF.

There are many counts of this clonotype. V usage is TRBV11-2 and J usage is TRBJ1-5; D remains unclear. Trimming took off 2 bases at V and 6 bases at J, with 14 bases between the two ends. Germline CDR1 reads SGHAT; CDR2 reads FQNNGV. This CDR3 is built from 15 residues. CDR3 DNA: TGTGCCAGCAGCTTAACTACGGGGTTATCTCAGCCCCAGCATTTT. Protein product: CASSLTTGLSQPQHF.

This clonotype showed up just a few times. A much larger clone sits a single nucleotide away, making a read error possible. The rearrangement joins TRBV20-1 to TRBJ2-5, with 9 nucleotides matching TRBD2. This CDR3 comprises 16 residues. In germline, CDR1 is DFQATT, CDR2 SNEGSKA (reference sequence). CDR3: CCAREEVAGAQETQYF. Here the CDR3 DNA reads TGCTGTGCTAGAGAAGAAGTAGCGGGGGCTCAAGAGACCCAGTACTTC.

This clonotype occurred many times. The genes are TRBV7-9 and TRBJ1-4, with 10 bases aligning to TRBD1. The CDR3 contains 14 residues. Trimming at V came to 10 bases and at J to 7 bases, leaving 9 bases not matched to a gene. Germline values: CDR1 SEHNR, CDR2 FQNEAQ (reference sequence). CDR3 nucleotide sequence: TGTGCCACATCTGGTGGGACAGGGGTTGAAAAACTGTTTTTT. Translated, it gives CATSGGTGVEKLFF.

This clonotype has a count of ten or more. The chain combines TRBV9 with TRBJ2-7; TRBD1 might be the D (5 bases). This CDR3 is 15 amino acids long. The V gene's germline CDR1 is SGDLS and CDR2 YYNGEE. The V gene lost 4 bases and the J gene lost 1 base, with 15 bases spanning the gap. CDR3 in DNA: TGTGCCAGCAGCCCTTTTGGGGCAGGGTCCTACGAGCAGTACTTC. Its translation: CASSPFGAGSYEQYF. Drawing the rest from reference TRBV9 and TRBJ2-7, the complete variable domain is DSGVTQTPKHLITATGQRVTLRCSPRSGDLSVYWYQQSLDQGLQFLIQYYNGEERAKGNILERFSAQQFPDLHSELNLSSLELGDSALYFCASSPFGAGSYEQYFGPGTRLTVT.

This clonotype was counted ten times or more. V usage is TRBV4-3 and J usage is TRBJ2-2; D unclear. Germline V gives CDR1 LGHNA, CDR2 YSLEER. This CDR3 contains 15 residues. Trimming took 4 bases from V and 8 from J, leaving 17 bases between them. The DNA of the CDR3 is TGCGCCAGCAGCCTCCATGGACGCGGTAAAGGGGAGCTGTTTTTT. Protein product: CASSLHGRGKGELFF.

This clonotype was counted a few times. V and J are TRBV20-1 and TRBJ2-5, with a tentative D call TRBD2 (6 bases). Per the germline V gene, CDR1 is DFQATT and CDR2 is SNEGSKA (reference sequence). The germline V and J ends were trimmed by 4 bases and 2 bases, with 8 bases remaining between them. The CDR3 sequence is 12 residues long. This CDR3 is CSAIAAQETQYF. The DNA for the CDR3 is TGCAGTGCTATAGCGGCACAAGAGACCCAGTACTTC.

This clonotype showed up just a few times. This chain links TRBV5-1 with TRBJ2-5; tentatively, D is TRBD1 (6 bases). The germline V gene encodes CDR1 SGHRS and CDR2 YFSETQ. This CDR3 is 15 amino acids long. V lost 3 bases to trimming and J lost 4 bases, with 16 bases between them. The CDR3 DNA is TGCGCCAGCAGCTGGGGGCGTATTAACAGAGAGACCCAGTACTTC. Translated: CASSWGRINRETQYF.

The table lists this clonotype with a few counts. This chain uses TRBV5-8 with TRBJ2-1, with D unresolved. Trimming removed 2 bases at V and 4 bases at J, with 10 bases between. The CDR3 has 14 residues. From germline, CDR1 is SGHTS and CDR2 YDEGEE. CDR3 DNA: TGTGCCAGCAGCTTAGGGAACCCTTACAATGAGCAGTTCTTC. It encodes CASSLGNPYNEQFF. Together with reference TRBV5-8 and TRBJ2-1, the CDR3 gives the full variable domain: EAGVTQSPTHLIKTRGQQATLRCSPISGHTSVYWYQQALGLGLQFLLWYDEGEERNRGNFPPRFSGRQFPNYSSELNVNALELEDSALYLCASSLGNPYNEQFFGPGTRLTVL.

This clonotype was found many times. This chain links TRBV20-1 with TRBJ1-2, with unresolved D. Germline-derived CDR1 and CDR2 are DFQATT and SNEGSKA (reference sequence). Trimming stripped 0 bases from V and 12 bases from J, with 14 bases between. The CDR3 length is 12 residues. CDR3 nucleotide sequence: TGCAGTGCTAGAGATACGGCTCCCAAGAACACCTTC. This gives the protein CSARDTAPKNTF.

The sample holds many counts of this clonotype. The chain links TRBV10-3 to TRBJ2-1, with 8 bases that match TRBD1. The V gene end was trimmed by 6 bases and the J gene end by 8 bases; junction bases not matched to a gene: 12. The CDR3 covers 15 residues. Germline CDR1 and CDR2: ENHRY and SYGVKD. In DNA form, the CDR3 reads TGTGCCATCAGGGCGGGACAGGAGTCTGGCGATGAGCAGTTCTTC. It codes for CAIRAGQESGDEQFF.

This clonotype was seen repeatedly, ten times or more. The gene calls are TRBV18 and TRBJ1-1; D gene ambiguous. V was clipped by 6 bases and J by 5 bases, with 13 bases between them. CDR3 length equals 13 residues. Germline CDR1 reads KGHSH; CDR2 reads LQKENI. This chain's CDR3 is CASSPSGVTEAFF. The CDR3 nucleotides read TGTGCCAGCTCCCCCAGTGGGGTAACTGAAGCTTTCTTT.

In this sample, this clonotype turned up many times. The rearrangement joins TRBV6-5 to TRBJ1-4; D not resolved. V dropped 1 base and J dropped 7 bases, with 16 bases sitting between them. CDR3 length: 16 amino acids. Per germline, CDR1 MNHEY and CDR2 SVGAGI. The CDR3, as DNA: TGTGCCAGCAGTTACTATCGGTCGCCAGAGCTTGAAAAACTGTTTTTT. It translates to CASSYYRSPELEKLFF.

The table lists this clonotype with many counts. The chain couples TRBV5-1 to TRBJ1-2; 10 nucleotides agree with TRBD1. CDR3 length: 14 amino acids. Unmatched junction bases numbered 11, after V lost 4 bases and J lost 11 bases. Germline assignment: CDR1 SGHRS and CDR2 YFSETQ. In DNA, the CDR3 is TGCGCCAGCAGCGTTGCCGGGACAGGGGATCTATACACCTTC. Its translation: CASSVAGTGDLYTF.

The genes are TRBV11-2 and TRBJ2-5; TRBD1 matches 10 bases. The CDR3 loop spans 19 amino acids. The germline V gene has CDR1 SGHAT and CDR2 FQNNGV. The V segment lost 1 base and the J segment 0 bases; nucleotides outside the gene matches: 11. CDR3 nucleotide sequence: TGTGCCAGCAGCTTAGTTCCTCCGGGACAGGGGTGGTACCAAGAGACCCAGTACTTC. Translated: CASSLVPPGQGWYQETQYF.

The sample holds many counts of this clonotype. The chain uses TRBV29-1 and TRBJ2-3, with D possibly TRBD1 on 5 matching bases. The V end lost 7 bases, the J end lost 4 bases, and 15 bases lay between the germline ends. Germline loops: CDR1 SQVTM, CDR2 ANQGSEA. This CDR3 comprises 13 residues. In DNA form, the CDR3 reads TGCAGCGGGGGCAGCCAGGGTCCAGATACGCAGTATTTT. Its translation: CSGGSQGPDTQYF.

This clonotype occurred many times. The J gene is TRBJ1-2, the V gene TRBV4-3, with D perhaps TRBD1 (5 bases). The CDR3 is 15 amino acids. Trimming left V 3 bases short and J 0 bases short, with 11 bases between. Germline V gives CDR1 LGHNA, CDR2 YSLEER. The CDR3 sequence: CASSHRQTTNYGYTF. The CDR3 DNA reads TGCGCCAGCAGCCACAGACAGACAACTAACTATGGCTACACCTTC.

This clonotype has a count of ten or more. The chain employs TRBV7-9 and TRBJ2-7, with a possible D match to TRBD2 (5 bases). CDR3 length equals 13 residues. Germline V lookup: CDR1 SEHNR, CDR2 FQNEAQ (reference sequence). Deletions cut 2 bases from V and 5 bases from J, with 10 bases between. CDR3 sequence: CASSLRGIDEQYF. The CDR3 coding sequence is TGTGCCAGCAGCTTAAGAGGGATCGACGAGCAGTACTTC. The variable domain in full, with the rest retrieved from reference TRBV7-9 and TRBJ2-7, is DTGVSQNPRHKITKRGQNVTFRCDPISEHNRLYWYRQTLGQGPEFLTYFQNEAQLEKSRLLSDRFSAERPKGSFSTLEIQRTEQGDSAMYLCASSLRGIDEQYFGPGTRLTVT.

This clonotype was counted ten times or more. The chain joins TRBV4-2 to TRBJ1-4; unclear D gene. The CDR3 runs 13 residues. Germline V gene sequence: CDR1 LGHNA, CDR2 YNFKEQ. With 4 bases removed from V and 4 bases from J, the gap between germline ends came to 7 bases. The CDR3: CASSPDRNEKLFF. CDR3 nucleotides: TGTGCCAGCAGCCCCGACCGTAATGAAAAACTGTTTTTT.

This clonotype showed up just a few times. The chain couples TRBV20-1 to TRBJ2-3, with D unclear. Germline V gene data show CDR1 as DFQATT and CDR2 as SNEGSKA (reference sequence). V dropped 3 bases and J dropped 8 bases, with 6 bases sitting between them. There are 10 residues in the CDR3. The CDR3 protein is CSASRATQYF. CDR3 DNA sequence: TGCAGTGCTAGCCGAGCTACGCAGTATTTT.

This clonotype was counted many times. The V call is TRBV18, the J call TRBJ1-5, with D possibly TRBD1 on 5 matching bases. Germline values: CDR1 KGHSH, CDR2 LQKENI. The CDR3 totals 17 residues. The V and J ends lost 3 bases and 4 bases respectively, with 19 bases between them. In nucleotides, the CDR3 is TGTGCCAGCTCACCCTATCAGGACATTGTAGGGAATCAGCCCCAGCATTTT. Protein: CASSPYQDIVGNQPQHF.

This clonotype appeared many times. The CDR3 region has the DNA TGTGCCAGCAGCTTAGGTTTGGAAGGCTACGAGCAGTACTTC. Residues: CASSLGLEGYEQYF. J is TRBJ2-7 and V is TRBV7-8, with D unclear. CDR3 size: 14 residues. Between the trimmed V and J ends, which lost 1 base and 3 bases, there was a span of 10 bases. Per the germline V gene, CDR1 is SGHVS and CDR2 is FQNEAQ. Together with reference TRBV7-8 and TRBJ2-7, the CDR3 gives the full variable domain: GAGVSQSPRYKVAKRGQDVALRCDPISGHVSLFWYQQALGQGPEFLTYFQNEAQLDKSGLPSDRFFAERPEGSVSTLKIQRTQQEDSAVYLCASSLGLEGYEQYFGPGTRLTVT.

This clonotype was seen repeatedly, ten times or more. The chain's CDR3 is CATAAGGAGEKLFF. In DNA, the CDR3 is TGCGCCACCGCCGCAGGGGGCGCGGGTGAAAAACTGTTTTTT. The rearrangement links TRBV5-1 to TRBJ1-4, with TRBD1 matching 8 bases. This CDR3 is 14 amino acids long. Germline V gives CDR1 SGHRS, CDR2 YFSETQ. The J segment lost 7 bases and the V segment lost 9 bases, leaving 11 bases of the junction unmatched.

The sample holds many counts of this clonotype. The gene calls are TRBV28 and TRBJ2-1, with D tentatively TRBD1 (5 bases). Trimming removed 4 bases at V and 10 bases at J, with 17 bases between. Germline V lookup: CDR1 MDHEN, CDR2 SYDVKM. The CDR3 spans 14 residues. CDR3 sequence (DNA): TGTGCCAGCAGTTCCCCCGACAGATTCCGGGAGCAGTTCTTC. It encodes CASSSPDRFREQFF.